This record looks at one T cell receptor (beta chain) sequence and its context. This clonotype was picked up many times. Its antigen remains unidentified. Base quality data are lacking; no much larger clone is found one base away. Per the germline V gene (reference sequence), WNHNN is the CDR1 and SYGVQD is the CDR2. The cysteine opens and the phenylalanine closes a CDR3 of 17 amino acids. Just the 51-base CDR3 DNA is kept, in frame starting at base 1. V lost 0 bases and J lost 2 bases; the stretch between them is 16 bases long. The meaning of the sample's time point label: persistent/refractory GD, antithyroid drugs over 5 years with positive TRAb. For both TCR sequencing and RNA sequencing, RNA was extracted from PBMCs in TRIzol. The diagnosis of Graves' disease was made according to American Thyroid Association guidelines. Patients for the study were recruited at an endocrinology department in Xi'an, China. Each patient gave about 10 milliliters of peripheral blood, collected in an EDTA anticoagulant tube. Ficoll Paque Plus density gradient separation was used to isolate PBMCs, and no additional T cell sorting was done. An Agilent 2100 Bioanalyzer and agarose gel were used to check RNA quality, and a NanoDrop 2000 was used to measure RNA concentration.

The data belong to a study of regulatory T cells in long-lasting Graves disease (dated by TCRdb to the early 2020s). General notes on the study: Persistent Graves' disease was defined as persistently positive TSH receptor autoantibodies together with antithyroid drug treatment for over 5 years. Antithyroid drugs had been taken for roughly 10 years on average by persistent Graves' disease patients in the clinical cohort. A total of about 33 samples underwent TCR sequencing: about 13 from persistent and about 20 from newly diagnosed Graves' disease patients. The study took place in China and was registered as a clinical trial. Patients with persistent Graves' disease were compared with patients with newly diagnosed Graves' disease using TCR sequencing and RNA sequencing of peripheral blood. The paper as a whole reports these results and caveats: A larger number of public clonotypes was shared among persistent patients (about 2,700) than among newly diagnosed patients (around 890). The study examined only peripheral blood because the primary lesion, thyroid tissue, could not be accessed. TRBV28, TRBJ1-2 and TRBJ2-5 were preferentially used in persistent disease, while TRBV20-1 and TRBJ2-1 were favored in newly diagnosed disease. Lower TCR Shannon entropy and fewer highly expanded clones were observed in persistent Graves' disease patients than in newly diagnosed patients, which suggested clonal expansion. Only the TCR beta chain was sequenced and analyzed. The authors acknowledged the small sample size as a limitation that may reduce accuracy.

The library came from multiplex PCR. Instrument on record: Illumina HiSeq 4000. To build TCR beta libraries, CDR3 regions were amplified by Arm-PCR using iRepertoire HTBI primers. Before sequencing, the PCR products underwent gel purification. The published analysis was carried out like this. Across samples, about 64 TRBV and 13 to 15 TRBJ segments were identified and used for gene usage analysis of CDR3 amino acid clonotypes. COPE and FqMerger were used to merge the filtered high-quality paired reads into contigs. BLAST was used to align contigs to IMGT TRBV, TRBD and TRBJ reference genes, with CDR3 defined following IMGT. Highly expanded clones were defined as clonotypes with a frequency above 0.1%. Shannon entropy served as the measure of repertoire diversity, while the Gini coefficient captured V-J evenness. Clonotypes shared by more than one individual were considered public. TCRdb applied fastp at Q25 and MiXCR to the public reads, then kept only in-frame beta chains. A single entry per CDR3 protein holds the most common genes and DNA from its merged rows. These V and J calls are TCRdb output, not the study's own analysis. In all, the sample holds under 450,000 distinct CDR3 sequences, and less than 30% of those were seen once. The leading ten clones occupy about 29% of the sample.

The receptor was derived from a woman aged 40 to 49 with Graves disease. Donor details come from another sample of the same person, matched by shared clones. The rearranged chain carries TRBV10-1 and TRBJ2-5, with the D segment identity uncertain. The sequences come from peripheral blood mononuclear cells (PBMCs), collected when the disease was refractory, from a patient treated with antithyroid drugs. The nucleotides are TGCGCCAGCAGTGAGTCGTGGCCCGTGGACCCGCAAGAGACCCAGTACTTC. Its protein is CASSESWPVDPQETQYF.